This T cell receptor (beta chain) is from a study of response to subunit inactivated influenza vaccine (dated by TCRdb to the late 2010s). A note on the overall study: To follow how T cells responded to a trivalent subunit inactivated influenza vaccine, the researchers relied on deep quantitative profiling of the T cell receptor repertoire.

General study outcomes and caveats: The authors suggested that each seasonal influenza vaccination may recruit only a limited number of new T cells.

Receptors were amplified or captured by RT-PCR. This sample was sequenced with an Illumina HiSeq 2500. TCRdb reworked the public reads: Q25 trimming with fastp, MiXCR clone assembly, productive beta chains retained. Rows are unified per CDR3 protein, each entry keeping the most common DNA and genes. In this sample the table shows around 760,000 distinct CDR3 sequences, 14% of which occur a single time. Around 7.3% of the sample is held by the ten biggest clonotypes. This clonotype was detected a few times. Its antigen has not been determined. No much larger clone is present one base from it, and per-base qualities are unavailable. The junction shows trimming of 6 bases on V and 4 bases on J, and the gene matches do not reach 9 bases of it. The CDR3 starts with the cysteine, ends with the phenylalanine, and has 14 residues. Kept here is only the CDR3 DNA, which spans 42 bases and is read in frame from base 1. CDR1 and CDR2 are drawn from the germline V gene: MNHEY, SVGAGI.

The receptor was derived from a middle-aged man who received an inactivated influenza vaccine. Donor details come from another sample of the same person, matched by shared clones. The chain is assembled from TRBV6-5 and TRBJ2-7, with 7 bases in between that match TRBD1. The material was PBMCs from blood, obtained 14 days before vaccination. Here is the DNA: TGTGCCAGCAGCTACGACAGGGCTCAGTACGAGCAGTACTTC. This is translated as CASSYDRAQYEQYF.